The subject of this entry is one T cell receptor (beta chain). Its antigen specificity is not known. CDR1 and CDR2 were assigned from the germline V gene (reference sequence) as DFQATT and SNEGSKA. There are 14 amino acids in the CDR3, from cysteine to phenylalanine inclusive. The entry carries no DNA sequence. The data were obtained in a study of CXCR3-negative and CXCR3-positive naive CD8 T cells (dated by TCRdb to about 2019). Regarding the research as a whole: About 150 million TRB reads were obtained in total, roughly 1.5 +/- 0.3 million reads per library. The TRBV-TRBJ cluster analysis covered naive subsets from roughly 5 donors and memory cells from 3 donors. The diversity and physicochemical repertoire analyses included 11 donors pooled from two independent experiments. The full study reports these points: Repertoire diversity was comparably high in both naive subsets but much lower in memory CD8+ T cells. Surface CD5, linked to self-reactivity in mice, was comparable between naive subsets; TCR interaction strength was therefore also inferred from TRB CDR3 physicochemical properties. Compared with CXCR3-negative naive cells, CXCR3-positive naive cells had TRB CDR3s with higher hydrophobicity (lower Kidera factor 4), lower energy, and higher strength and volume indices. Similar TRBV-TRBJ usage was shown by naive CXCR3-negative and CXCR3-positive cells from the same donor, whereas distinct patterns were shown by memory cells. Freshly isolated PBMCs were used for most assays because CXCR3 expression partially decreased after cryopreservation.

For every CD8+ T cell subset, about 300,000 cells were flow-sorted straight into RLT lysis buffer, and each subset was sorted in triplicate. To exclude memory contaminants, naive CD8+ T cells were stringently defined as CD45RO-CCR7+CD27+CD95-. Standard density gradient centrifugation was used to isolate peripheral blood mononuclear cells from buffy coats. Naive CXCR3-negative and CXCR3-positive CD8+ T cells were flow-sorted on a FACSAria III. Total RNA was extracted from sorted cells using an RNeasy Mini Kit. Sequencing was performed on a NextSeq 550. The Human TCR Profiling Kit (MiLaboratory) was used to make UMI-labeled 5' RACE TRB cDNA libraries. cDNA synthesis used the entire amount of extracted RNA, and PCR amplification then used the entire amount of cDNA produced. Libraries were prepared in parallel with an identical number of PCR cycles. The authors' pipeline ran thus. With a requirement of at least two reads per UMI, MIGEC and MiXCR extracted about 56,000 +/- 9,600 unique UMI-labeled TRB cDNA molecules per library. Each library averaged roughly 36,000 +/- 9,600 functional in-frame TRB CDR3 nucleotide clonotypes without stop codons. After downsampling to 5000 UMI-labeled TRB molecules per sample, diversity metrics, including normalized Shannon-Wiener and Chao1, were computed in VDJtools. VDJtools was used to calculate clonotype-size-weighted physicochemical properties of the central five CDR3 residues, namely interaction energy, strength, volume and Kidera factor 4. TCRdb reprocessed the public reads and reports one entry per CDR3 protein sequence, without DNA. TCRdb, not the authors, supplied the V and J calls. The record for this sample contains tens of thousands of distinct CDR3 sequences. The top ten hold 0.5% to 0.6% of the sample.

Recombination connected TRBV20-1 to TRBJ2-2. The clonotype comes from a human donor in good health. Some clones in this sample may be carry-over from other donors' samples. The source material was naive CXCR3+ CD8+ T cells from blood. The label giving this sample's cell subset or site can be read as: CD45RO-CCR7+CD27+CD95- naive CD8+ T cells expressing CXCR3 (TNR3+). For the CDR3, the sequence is CSAGSEKNTGELFF.